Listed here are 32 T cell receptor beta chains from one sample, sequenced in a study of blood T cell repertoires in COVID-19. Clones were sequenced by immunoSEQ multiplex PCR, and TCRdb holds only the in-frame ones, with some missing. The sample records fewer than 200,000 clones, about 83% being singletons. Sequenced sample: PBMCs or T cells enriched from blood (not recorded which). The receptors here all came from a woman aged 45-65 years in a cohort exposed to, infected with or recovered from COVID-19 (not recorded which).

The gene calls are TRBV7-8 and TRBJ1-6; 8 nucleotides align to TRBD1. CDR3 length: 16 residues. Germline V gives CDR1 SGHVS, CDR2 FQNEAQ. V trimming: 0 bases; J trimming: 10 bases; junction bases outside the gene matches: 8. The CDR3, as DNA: TGTGCCAGCAGCTTAGCTAGGACAGGGAGTGACTCACCCCTCCACTTT. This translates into CASSLARTGSDSPLHF.

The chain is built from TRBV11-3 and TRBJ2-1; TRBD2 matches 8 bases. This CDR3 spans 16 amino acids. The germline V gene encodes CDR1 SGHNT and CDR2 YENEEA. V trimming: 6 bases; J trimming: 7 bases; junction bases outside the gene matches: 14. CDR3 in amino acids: CASSTDGSGSRNEQFF. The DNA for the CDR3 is TGTGCCAGCAGTACAGACGGCAGCGGGAGCAGAAATGAGCAGTTCTTC.

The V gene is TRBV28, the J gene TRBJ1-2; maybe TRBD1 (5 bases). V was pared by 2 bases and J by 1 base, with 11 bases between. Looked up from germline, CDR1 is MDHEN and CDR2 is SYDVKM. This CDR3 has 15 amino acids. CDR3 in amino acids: CASSLTGRDNYGYTF. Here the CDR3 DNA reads TGTGCCAGCAGTTTAACGGGGCGGGATAACTATGGCTACACCTTC.

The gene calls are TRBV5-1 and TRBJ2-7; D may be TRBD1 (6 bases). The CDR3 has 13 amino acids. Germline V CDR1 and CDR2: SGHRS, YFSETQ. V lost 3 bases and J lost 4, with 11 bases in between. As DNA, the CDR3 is TGCGCCAGCAGCTCACGGACAGCTTACGAGCAGTACTTC. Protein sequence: CASSSRTAYEQYF.

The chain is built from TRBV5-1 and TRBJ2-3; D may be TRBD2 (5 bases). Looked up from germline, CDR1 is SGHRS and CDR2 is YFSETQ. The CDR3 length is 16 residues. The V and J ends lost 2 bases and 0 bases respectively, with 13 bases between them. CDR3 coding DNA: TGCGCCAGCAGCTTCGTCAGCGGTACTAGCACAGATACGCAGTATTTT. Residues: CASSFVSGTSTDTQYF.

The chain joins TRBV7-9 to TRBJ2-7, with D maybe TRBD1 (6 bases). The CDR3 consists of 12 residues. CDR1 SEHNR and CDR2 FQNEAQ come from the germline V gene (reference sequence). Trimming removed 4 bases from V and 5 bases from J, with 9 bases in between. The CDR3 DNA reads TGTGCCAGCAGCTCTGACAGGCACGAGCAGTACTTC. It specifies CASSSDRHEQYF.

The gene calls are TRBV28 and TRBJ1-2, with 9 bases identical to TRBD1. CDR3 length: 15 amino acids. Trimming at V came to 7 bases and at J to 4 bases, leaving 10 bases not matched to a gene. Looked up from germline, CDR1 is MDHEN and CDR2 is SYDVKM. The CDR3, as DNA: TGTGCCAGCACCACCAGCCGGGACAGGGCCTATGGCTACACCTTC. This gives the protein CASTTSRDRAYGYTF.

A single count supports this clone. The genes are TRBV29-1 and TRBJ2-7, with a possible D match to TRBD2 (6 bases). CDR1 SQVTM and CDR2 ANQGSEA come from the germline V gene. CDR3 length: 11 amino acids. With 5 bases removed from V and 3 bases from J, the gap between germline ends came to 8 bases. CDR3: CSVSGGYEQYF. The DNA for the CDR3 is TGCAGCGTTTCCGGGGGCTACGAGCAGTACTTC.

The CDR3 here is CATSDPSGGAGHHQETQYF. The CDR3 DNA follows: TGTGCCACCAGTGATCCCAGCGGGGGGGCCGGTCACCACCAAGAGACCCAGTACTTC. The rearrangement links TRBV24-1 to TRBJ2-5; 10 positions agree with TRBD2. J gave up 0 bases and V 3 bases, and 12 bases lay outside the gene matches. This CDR3 comprises 19 residues. The germline gives CDR1 KGHDR, CDR2 SFDVKD.

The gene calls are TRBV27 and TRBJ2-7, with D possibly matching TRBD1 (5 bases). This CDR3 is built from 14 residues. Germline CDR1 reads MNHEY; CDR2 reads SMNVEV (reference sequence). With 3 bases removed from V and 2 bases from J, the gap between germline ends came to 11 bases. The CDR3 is CASSLVSGTYEQYF. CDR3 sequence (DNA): TGTGCCAGCAGTTTGGTTTCAGGGACCTACGAGCAGTACTTC.

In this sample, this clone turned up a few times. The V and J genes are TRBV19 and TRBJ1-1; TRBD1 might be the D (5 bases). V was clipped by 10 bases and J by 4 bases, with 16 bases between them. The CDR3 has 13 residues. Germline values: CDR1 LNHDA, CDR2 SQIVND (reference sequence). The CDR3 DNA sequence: TGTGCCATACGACAGTCGACGGGCACTGAAGCTTTCTTT. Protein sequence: CAIRQSTGTEAFF.

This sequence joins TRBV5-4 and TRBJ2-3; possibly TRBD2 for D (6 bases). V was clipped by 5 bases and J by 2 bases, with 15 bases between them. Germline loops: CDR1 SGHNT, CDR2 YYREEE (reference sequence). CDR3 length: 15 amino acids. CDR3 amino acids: CASRHLGGATDTQYF. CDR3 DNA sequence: TGTGCCAGCAGACATCTGGGCGGGGCCACAGATACGCAGTATTTT.

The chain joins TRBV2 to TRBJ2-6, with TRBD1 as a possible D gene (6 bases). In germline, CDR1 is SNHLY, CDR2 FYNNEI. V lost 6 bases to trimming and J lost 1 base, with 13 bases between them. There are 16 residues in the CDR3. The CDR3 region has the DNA TGTGCCAGCAGCGCCAGGGGATTTTCTGGGGCCAACGTCCTGACTTTC. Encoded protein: CASSARGFSGANVLTF.

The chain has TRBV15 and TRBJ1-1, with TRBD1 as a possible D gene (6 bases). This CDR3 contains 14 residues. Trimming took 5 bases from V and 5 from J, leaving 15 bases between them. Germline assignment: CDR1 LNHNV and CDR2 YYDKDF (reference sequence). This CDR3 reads CATSLRGRGTEAFF. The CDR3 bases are TGTGCCACCAGCTTAAGGGGGAGGGGAACTGAAGCTTTCTTT.

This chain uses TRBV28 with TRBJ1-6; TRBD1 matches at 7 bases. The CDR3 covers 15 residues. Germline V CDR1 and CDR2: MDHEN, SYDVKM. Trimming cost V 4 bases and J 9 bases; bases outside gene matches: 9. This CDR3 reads CASSSPTGYSSPLHF. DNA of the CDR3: TGTGCCAGCAGTTCCCCGACAGGGTATTCTTCACCCCTCCACTTT.

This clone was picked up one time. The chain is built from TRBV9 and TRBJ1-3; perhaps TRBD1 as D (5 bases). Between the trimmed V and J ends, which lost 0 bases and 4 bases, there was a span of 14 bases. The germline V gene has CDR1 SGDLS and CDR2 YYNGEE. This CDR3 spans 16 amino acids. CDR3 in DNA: TGTGCCAGCAGCGTAGGAGGAGGGACTGCGGGAAACACCATATATTTT. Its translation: CASSVGGGTAGNTIYF.

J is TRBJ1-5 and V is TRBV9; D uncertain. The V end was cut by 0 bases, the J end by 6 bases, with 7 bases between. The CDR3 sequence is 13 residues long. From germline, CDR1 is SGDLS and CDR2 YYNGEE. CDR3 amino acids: CASSVDYGQPQHF. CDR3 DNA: TGTGCCAGCAGCGTAGATTACGGTCAGCCCCAGCATTTT.

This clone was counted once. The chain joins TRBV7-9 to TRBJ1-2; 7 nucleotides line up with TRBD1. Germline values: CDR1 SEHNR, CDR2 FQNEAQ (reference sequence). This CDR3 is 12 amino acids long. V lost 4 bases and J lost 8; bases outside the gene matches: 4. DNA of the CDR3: TGTGCCAGCAGCTCGACAGGGCCCGGCTACACCTTC. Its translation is CASSSTGPGYTF. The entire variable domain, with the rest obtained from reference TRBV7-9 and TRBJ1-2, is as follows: DTGVSQNPRHKITKRGQNVTFRCDPISEHNRLYWYRQTLGQGPEFLTYFQNEAQLEKSRLLSDRFSAERPKGSFSTLEIQRTEQGDSAMYLCASSSTGPGYTFGSGTRLTVV.

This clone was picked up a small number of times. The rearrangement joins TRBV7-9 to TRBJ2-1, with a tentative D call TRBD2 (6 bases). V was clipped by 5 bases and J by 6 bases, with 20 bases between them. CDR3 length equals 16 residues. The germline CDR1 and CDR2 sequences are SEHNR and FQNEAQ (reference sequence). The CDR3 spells CASSPPGVGSFNEQFF. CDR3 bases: TGTGCCAGCAGCCCCCCGGGGGTTGGAAGTTTCAATGAGCAGTTCTTC.

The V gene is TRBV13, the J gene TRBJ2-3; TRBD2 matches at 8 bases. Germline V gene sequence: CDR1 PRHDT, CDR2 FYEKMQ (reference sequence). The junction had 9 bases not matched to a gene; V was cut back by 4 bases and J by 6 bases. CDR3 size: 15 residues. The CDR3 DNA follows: TGTGCCAGCAGCTCGCGGGGGGTAATCACGGATACGCAGTATTTT. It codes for CASSSRGVITDTQYF.

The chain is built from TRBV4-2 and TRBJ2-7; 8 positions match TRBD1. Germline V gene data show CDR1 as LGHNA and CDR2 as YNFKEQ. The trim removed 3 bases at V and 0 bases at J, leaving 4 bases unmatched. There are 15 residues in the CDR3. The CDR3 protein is CASSQDRDSSYEQYF. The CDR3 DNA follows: TGTGCCAGCAGCCAGGACAGGGACAGCTCCTACGAGCAGTACTTC.

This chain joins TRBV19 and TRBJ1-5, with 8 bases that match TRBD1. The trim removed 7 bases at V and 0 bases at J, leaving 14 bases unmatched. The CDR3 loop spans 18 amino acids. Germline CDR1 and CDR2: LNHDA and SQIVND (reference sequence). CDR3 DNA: TGTGCCAGTACCCTATTAGGGGCAGGGGGCCGTAGCAATCAGCCCCAGCATTTT. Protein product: CASTLLGAGGRSNQPQHF.

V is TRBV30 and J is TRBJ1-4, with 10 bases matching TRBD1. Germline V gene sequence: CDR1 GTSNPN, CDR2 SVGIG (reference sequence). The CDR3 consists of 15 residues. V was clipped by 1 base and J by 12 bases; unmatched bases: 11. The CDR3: CAWSANRQGASQLFF. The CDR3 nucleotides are TGTGCCTGGAGTGCCAATCGACAGGGGGCCTCTCAACTGTTTTTT.

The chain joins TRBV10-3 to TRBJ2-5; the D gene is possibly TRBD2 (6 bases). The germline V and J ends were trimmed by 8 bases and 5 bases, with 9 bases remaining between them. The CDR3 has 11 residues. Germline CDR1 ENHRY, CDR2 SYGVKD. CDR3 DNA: TGTGCCATCTCTGCGGGGGAGACCCAGTACTTC. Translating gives CAISAGETQYF.

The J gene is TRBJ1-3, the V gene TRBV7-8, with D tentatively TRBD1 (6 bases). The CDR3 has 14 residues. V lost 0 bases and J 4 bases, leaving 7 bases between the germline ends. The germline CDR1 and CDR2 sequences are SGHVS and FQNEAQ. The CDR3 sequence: CASSLAGTGNTIYF. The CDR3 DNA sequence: TGTGCCAGCAGCTTAGCCGGGACAGGAAACACCATATATTTT.

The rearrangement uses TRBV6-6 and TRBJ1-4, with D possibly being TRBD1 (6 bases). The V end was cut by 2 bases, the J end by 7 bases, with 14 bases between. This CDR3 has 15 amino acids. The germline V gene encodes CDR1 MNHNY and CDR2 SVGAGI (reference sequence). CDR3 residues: CASSYGDTRGEKLFF. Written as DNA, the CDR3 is TGTGCCAGCAGTTACGGGGACACAAGAGGTGAAAAACTGTTTTTT.

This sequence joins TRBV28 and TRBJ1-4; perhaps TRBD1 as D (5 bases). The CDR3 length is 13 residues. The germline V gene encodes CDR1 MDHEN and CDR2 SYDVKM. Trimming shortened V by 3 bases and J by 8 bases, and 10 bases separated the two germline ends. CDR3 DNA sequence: TGTGCCAGCAGTTTTCGGGGGTACGAAAAACTGTTTTTT. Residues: CASSFRGYEKLFF.

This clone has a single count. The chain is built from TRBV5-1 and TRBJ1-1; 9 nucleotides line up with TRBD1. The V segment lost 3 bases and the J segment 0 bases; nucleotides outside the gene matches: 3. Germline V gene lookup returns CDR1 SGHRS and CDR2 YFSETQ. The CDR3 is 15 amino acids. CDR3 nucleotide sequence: TGCGCCAGCAGCTCTACAGGGGGCGTGAACACTGAAGCTTTCTTT. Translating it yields CASSSTGGVNTEAFF.

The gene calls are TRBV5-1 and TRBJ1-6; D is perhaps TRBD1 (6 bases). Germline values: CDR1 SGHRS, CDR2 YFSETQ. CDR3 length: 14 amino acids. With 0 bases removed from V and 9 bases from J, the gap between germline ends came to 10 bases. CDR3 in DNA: TGCGCCAGCAGCTTGGACAGGGTAGGTTCACCCCTCCACTTT. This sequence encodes CASSLDRVGSPLHF. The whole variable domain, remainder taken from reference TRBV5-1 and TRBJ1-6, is KAGVTQTPRYLIKTRGQQVTLSCSPISGHRSVSWYQQTPGQGLQFLFEYFSETQRNKGNFPGRFSGRQFSNSRSEMNVSTLELGDSALYLCASSLDRVGSPLHFGNGTRLTVT.

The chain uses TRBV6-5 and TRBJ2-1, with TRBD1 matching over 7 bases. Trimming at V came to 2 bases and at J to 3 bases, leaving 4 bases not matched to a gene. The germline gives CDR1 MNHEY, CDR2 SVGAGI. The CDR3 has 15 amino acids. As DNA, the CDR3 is TGTGCCAGCAGTTACCAGAGACAGGGCTACAATGAGCAGTTCTTC. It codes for CASSYQRQGYNEQFF.

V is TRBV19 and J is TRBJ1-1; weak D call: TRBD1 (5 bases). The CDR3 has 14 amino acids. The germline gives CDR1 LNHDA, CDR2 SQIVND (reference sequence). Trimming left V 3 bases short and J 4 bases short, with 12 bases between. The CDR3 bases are TGTGCCAGTAGTATTAAGGGGATGGTCACTGAAGCTTTCTTT. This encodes CASSIKGMVTEAFF.

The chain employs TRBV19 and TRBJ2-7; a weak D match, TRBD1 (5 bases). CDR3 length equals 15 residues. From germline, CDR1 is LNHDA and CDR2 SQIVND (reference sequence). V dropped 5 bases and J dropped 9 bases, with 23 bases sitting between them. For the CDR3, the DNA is TGTGCCAGTAGTCAGAAACGGACATCTCCAAGGGGGCAGTACTTC. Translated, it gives CASSQKRTSPRGQYF.